Below are 20 T cell receptor delta chains sequenced from a single sample in a study of γδ T cells in repeated Plasmodium falciparum infection. Gammadelta T cells were flow-sorted from PBMC into Vgamma9/Vdelta2+ and Vdelta2-negative populations for bulk analysis. TCRdb reran clone calling via CATT on the multiplex PCR reads. The repertoire holds 45,000 to 70,000 delta-chain clones, with 1.5% to 2% as singletons. Specimen: gamma-delta T cells from blood. The source is a pool of human donors (malaria-infected and uninfected, not separated).

The table lists this clone with many counts. This DNA's translation and the protein TCRdb lists, from a much larger clone, do not match at residue 14, likely due to a read error; the protein shown is translated from the DNA. J is TRDJ2 and V is TRDV2; 10 bases are a match to TRDD3. Germline V gene lookup returns CDR1 GEAIGNYY and CDR2 EKD. CDR3 length equals 16 residues. CDR3 sequence (DNA): TGTGCCTGTGACACCGGGGGGATACGAGGGACAGCACAACCCTTCTTT. It translates to CACDTGGIRGTAQPFF.

As to this clone: TCRdb's protein for this DNA is that of a much larger clone and differs from the translation at residue 2, likely a read error; the protein shown is the DNA translation. V and J are TRDV1 and TRDJ1; TRDD2 aligns across 7 bases. The CDR3 loop spans 19 amino acids. Germline V lookup: CDR1 TSWWSYY, CDR2 QGS. CDR3 loop: CSLGDPVPSCGGYTDKLIF. The CDR3 nucleotides read TGTTCTCTTGGGGACCCCGTGCCTTCCTGCGGTGGGTACACCGATAAACTCATCTTT.

As for this clone: TCRdb's protein, taken from a much larger clone, differs from this DNA's translation at residue 6, likely owing to a read error; the protein displayed comes from the DNA. The J gene is TRDJ2, the V gene TRDV1; 9 bases align to TRDD3. No J gene is reported in TCRdb; it was inferred here by comparing the DNA with germline. V lost 1 base and J lost 3; bases outside the gene matches: 24. Germline V gives CDR1 TSWWSYY, CDR2 QGS. The CDR3 length is 23 residues. In nucleotides, the CDR3 is TGTGCTCTTGGGGAACCCCTATCCACCACTCCGTACTGGGGGACAAAAATGACAGCACAACTCTTCTTT. Amino acids: CALGEPLSTTPYWGTKMTAQLFF.

This clone was seen a handful of times. The TCRdb protein comes from a much larger clone and disagrees with this DNA's translation at residue 20, likely due to a read error; the protein given here is derived from the DNA. The chain recombines TRDV1 with TRDJ1; TRDD3 matches 8 bases. The germline CDR1 and CDR2 sequences are TSWWSYY and QGS. The CDR3 has 21 amino acids. The CDR3 is CALGERKTIWGTLRGSDKLTF. The CDR3 coding sequence is TGTGCTCTTGGGGAACGCAAAACCATCTGGGGGACTCTGAGAGGGTCCGATAAACTCACCTTT.

Ten or more counts support this clone. A single base is all that separates this from a far larger clone, so a read error is likely. Other DNA sequences in the sample encode the same CDR3. The chain combines TRDV1 with TRDJ1, with D tentatively TRDD3 (5 bases). TCRdb lists no J gene, so it was determined here by aligning the DNA to germline. V lost 0 bases, J lost 0 bases, and 26 bases lay in between. Germline CDR1 TSWWSYY, CDR2 QGS. This CDR3 comprises 21 residues. The CDR3 nucleotides read TGTGCTCTTGGGGAACTAGCGGTGGCGGGATCCTCTAGATGGTACACCGATAAACTCATCTTT. The encoded protein is CALGELAVAGSSRWYTDKLIF.

This clone was found many times. The chain has TRAV38-2/DV8 and TRDJ1; no firm D call. Germline assignment: CDR1 TSESDYY and CDR2 QEAYKQQN. V dropped 2 bases and J dropped 0 bases, with 11 bases sitting between them. The CDR3 totals 15 residues. As DNA, the CDR3 is TGTGCTTATAGGAGGGTAAGGTGGTACACCGATAAACTCATCTTT. It codes for CAYRRVRWYTDKLIF.

This clone was counted ten times or more. Only one base separates this from a far larger clonotype, so it likely reflects a read error. The sample contains more than one DNA sequence encoding this CDR3. V gene TRDV1 combines with J gene TRDJ1, with D tentatively TRDD3 (5 bases). This CDR3 contains 20 residues. The germline V gene has CDR1 TSWWSYY and CDR2 QGS. The CDR3 DNA reads TGTGCTCTTGGGGAATCAGAGATGCGTACTGTGGGATGGTACACCGATAAGCTCATCTTT. Its protein is CALGESEMRTVGWYTDKLIF.

This clone was counted ten times or more. The protein held in TCRdb is that of a much larger clone and does not match this DNA's translation at residue 15, likely because of a read error; the protein shown is translated from the DNA. The chain recombines TRDV1 with TRDJ1; 13 bases align to TRDD3. Germline CDR1 and CDR2: TSWWSYY and QGS. Trimming at V came to 6 bases and at J to 1 base, leaving 23 bases not matched to a gene. The CDR3 contains 22 residues. CDR3 in amino acids: CALGNGIPTGGYEWLRTDKLIF. DNA for the CDR3: TGTGCTCTTGGAAACGGGATCCCTACTGGGGGATACGAGTGGCTCCGCACCGATAAACTCATCTTT.

This clone showed up just a few times. A far larger clone is only one base removed, so a read error is likely. This sample includes further DNA sequences coding for the same CDR3. No call exists for the J gene, whereas the V gene is TRDV1; the table calls TRDD3, which could not be checked here. Germline V CDR1 and CDR2: TSWWSYY, QGS. There are 21 residues in the CDR3. In DNA, the CDR3 is TGTGCTCTTGGGTCCCCTCCAGGGAAATACGGTTCTGGGGCCGACACCGATAAACTCATTTTT. It encodes CALGSPPGKYGSGADTDKLIF.

The sample holds a few counts of this clone. The protein TCRdb lists belongs to a much larger clone and differs from this DNA's translation at residue 11, which points to a read error; the protein shown is made from the DNA. This CDR3 is CAFSYPFSRGQGMHSAQLFF. CDR3 DNA sequence: TGTGCCTTTAGCTATCCCTTTTCGCGAGGACAGGGGATGCATTCAGCACAACTCTTCTTT. This chain links TRDV3 with TRDJ2; D is possibly TRDD3 (6 bases). TCRdb leaves out the J gene; it was filled in here by matching the DNA to germline. Trimming cost V 0 bases and J 6 bases, with 32 bases left between them. This CDR3 has 20 residues. Germline lookup yields CDR1 TVYSNPD and CDR2 GDNSRS (reference sequence).

With respect to this clone: With only one base between it and a far larger clone, this is likely a read error. The same CDR3 arises from other DNA sequences in this sample as well. This chain joins TRDV2 and TRDJ1; 10 nucleotides agree with TRDD3. The J gene, absent from TCRdb, was called here by matching the DNA to germline. Losses at the gene ends were 1 base for V and 1 base for J; bases not matched to a gene: 29. From germline, CDR1 is GEAIGNYY and CDR2 EKD. This CDR3 is 24 amino acids long. The CDR3 bases are TGTGCCTGTGACACAACCGGGCTGGGACTGGGGGATCCGAGGCCGGGGACAGGCACCGATAAACTCATCTTT. This sequence encodes CACDTTGLGLGDPRPGTGTDKLIF.

The table lists this clone with many counts. TCRdb assigns this DNA the protein of a much larger clone, which departs from its translation at residue 9; this likely reflects a read error, and the protein shown comes from translating the DNA. V and J are TRDV1 and TRDJ1; 8 nucleotides align to TRDD3. V dropped 6 bases and J dropped 1; count of bases not matched to a gene: 28. This CDR3 spans 22 amino acids. Germline V gene lookup returns CDR1 TSWWSYY and CDR2 QGS. CDR3 amino acids: CALGVNPPFDDQCGIRTDKLIF. CDR3 nucleotides: TGTGCTCTTGGTGTAAACCCGCCTTTCGACGACCAATGTGGGATACGCACCGATAAACTCATCTTT.

This clone appeared a few times. A much larger clone differs from this one at a single base, so this may be a read error. The V gene was identified as TRDV1, while no J gene was called; the DNA was not compared with TRDD3, the D call given in the table. This CDR3 spans 21 amino acids. The germline V gene encodes CDR1 TSWWSYY and CDR2 QGS. Here the CDR3 reads CALGELPPTRSPWVLSCKLIF. The CDR3 DNA reads as TGTGCTCTTGGGGAACTCCCTCCTACGAGAAGCCCTTGGGTCCTAAGCTGTAAACTCATCTTC.

In its sample, this clone was seen a few times. A junction boundary mismatches the germline segment, possibly from a read error. In DNA, the CDR3 is TGTGCTCTTGGGGAAAGGGGGGATACGAATAACTGGGGGAGAACCGACAAACTCATCTTT. Its protein product is CALGERGDTNNWGRTDKLIF. The chain is built from TRDV1 and TRDJ1; 10 nucleotides match TRDD3. In the absence of a J gene in TCRdb, the DNA was matched to germline to assign it here. The CDR3 totals 20 residues. Germline V gene data show CDR1 as TSWWSYY and CDR2 as QGS.

The sample holds a few counts of this clone. A far larger clone is a single base away, which makes a read error likely. Other nucleotide sequences from this sample produce the same CDR3. This chain links TRDV1 with TRDJ1; either TRDD2 or TRDD3 may fit D (6 bases each). The J gene, absent from TCRdb, was called here by matching the DNA to germline. Germline V gene lookup returns CDR1 TSWWSYY and CDR2 QGS. This CDR3 has 23 amino acids. The CDR3 DNA sequence: TGTGCTCTTGGGTCCTGTGCTCCTACTCCTTGGGATTGGGGGCCACCCTACACTGATAAACTCATCTTT. It translates to CALGSCAPTPWDWGPPYTDKLIF.

This chain uses TRDV2 with TRDJ1, with 11 bases lining up with TRDD3. Trimming removed 9 bases from V and 3 bases from J; junction bases left unmatched: 8. This CDR3 has 14 amino acids. CDR1 GEAIGNYY and CDR2 EKD come from the germline V gene. The CDR3 sequence is CATVGGYASDKLIF. CDR3 coding DNA: TGTGCCACCGTTGGGGGATACGCATCCGATAAACTCATCTTT.

CDR3 in DNA: TGTGCCTGTGACCCCGCGGGGATACGAAGTAAACTCATCTTT. Its translation is CACDPAGIRSKLIF. The chain recombines TRDV2 with TRDJ1, with 9 bases aligning to TRDD3. TCRdb offers no J gene call, so here the DNA was matched to germline to obtain one. There are 14 residues in the CDR3. The germline gives CDR1 GEAIGNYY, CDR2 EKD. Germline trimming cut 3 bases from V and 7 bases from J; bases unmatched to any gene: 8.

This clone was observed a few times. TCRdb attributes to this sequence the protein of a much larger clone, which differs from the DNA translation at residue 8; a read error is likely, and the protein displayed is translated from the DNA. The V gene is TRDV1, the J gene TRDJ1, with TRDD3 matching 7 bases. The J gene, missing from TCRdb, was assigned here through DNA to germline matching. The CDR3 length is 20 residues. Unmatched junction bases numbered 18, after V lost 2 bases and J lost 0 bases. CDR1 and CDR2 (germline): TSWWSYY, QGS. The CDR3 is CALGEVSCGVGEQYTDKLIF. Here the CDR3 DNA reads TGTGCTCTTGGGGAAGTGTCCTGCGGGGTGGGGGAGCAATACACCGATAAACTCATCTTT.

This clone has a handful of counts. The protein given by TCRdb reflects a much larger clone and differs at residue 9 from this DNA's translation, likely from a read error; the protein shown is the DNA's translation. The J gene has no call, while the V gene is TRDV1; the table's D call TRDD3 went unverified against the DNA. The CDR3 spans 21 residues. Germline loops: CDR1 TSWWSYY, CDR2 QGS. CDR3 coding DNA: TGTGCTCTTGGGGAACGGTCTCGATGGCTACCTTCTGGGGGATACACCGATAAGCTCATCTTT. It is translated as CALGERSRWLPSGGYTDKLIF.

For this clone: A read error is the likely source, as a far larger clone sits one nucleotide away. This same CDR3 is encoded by further DNA sequences in the sample. This chain joins TRDV2 and TRDJ1, with TRDD3 identical over 8 bases. The J gene comes from matching the DNA to germline here; TCRdb lacks it. This CDR3 contains 20 residues. Trimming cost V 0 bases and J 0 bases; bases outside gene matches: 17. Germline CDR1 and CDR2: GEAIGNYY and EKD. Here the CDR3 DNA reads TGTGCCTGTGACACCGAAGACAGGTTGACTGGGGGGTTGTACACCGATAAACTCATCTTT. As protein: CACDTEDRLTGGLYTDKLIF.